Following are 22 T cell receptor beta chains from one sample sequenced in a study of cytotoxic CD8 clonotypes in ibrutinib-treated CLL. Libraries were prepared by immunoSEQ multiplex PCR; TCRdb keeps only in-frame clonotypes and omits some of them. Of about 300,000 clones in the sample, over 55% were seen once. Here the sequenced sample was PBMCs, taken after 36 months of ibrutinib treatment. All receptors come from a human donor with chronic lymphocytic leukemia.

This chain connects TRBV25-1 to TRBJ2-1, with 8 nucleotides matching TRBD1. Germline lookup yields CDR1 MGHDK and CDR2 SYGVNS. This CDR3 has 16 residues. V lost 4 bases and J lost 10; bases outside the gene matches: 15. The CDR3 sequence is CASSVIKRTGTVEQFF. The DNA of the CDR3 is TGTGCCAGCAGTGTGATCAAGCGGACAGGGACGGTAGAGCAGTTCTTC.

This clone occurred once. CDR3 coding DNA: TGTGCCATCAGTCAGGCGCAGAACACTGAAGCTTTCTTT. This encodes CAISQAQNTEAFF. The V call is TRBV10-3, the J call TRBJ1-1; D not resolved. The CDR3 is 13 amino acids. V lost 5 bases and J lost 1, with 8 bases in between. Germline V gene data show CDR1 as ENHRY and CDR2 as SYGVKD.

This clone was counted a single time. V gene TRBV18 combines with J gene TRBJ1-2, with D possibly matching TRBD1 (6 bases). Trimming cost V 0 bases and J 5 bases, with 10 bases left between them. Looked up from germline, CDR1 is KGHSH and CDR2 is LQKENI. This CDR3 contains 14 residues. CDR3 in amino acids: CASSPPGQSYGYTF. CDR3 DNA sequence: TGTGCCAGCTCACCACCGGGACAATCATATGGCTACACCTTC.

This clone was seen a handful of times. This rearrangement joins TRBV27 to TRBJ2-3; 8 nucleotides agree with TRBD2. Germline trimming cut 5 bases from V and 5 bases from J; bases unmatched to any gene: 12. The CDR3 runs 16 residues. Germline V gene sequence: CDR1 MNHEY, CDR2 SMNVEV (reference sequence). The CDR3 here is CASSPSGLEWVDTQYF. The CDR3 DNA reads as TGTGCCAGCAGTCCCTCGGGACTAGAGTGGGTAGATACGCAGTATTTT.

The rearrangement joins TRBV18 to TRBJ2-1; no reliable D call. CDR1 KGHSH and CDR2 LQKENI come from the germline V gene. The CDR3 covers 11 residues. Trimming removed 5 bases from V and 9 bases from J, with 8 bases in between. The CDR3 loop reads CASSGLSEQFF. The CDR3 DNA sequence: TGTGCCAGCTCAGGATTGAGTGAGCAGTTCTTC.

This chain joins TRBV5-1 and TRBJ2-5; D might be TRBD1 (5 bases). The CDR3 consists of 15 residues. The V gene's germline CDR1 is SGHRS and CDR2 YFSETQ. Trimming took off 4 bases at V and 1 base at J, with 14 bases between the two ends. In DNA form, the CDR3 reads TGCGCCAGCAGCCTAACAGGAACTCTCCAAGAGACCCAGTACTTC. Its protein product is CASSLTGTLQETQYF.

The chain recombines TRBV9 with TRBJ2-1; D is uncertain. CDR1 is SGDLS and CDR2 is YYNGEE in the germline V gene. Trimming removed 0 bases from V and 1 base from J, with 11 bases in between. The length of the CDR3 is 16 residues. The CDR3 protein is CASSVGGDLSYNEQFF. The CDR3 nucleotides are TGTGCCAGCAGCGTAGGGGGTGACCTGTCCTACAATGAGCAGTTCTTC.

This clone showed up just a few times. V and J are TRBV19 and TRBJ2-2; 7 nucleotides line up with TRBD2. This CDR3 spans 15 amino acids. Losses at the gene ends were 0 bases for V and 5 bases for J; bases not matched to a gene: 3. The germline V gene encodes CDR1 LNHDA and CDR2 SQIVND (reference sequence). This CDR3 is CASSIELAPTGELFF. For the CDR3, the DNA is TGTGCCAGTAGTATAGAACTAGCGCCGACCGGGGAGCTGTTTTTT.

The chain links TRBV9 to TRBJ2-7, with D possibly matching TRBD2 (6 bases). The CDR3 covers 14 residues. From germline, CDR1 is SGDLS and CDR2 YYNGEE. Trimming removed 0 bases at V and 3 bases at J, with 10 bases between. The CDR3 DNA is TGTGCCAGCAGCGTAGCTGATAGCGGCTACGAGCAGTACTTC. It yields the protein CASSVADSGYEQYF.

This clone has only a few counts. V usage is TRBV6-6 and J usage is TRBJ2-2; 13 nucleotides align to TRBD2. The CDR3 length is 16 residues. The V segment lost 5 bases and the J segment 7 bases; nucleotides outside the gene matches: 7. Germline CDR1 reads MNHNY; CDR2 reads SVGAGI (reference sequence). Here the CDR3 DNA reads TGTGCCAGCAGTCAAGGGACTAGCGGGAAGATCGGGGAGCTGTTTTTT. Its translation is CASSQGTSGKIGELFF.

The J gene is TRBJ2-7, the V gene TRBV20-1, with 7 bases that match TRBD1. V shed 5 bases and J 7 bases; nucleotides not matched to a gene: 5. The CDR3 length is 11 residues. Germline lookup yields CDR1 DFQATT and CDR2 SNEGSKA (reference sequence). This CDR3 is CSAWGQKEQYF. For the CDR3, the DNA is TGCAGTGCTTGGGGACAGAAGGAGCAGTACTTC.

This clone was seen only a few times. The chain has TRBV2 and TRBJ2-7; D might be TRBD2 (6 bases). Germline V CDR1 and CDR2: SNHLY, FYNNEI. Trimming pared 4 bases from V and 5 bases from J, leaving 24 bases between. CDR3 length: 17 amino acids. CDR3 coding DNA: TGTGCCAGCAGTGGGAGTGAAGGCGGGACGGTGGGGGACGAGCAGTACTTC. Its translation is CASSGSEGGTVGDEQYF.

The chain combines TRBV27 with TRBJ2-1; D ambiguous. V was trimmed by 8 bases and J by 8 bases, leaving 16 bases between them. The CDR3 consists of 13 residues. From germline, CDR1 is MNHEY and CDR2 SMNVEV (reference sequence). The CDR3: CASLENQYDEQFF. The CDR3, as DNA: TGTGCCAGCCTGGAGAATCAATACGATGAGCAGTTCTTC.

The chain combines TRBV10-3 with TRBJ1-5; D gene uncertain. V was clipped by 4 bases and J by 7 bases, with 8 bases between them. The CDR3 extends over 12 amino acids. The germline CDR1 and CDR2 sequences are ENHRY and SYGVKD. CDR3 residues: CAISARGQPQHF. The DNA for the CDR3 is TGTGCCATCAGTGCTCGCGGACAGCCCCAGCATTTT.

The gene calls are TRBV10-2 and TRBJ2-6, with 7 bases matching TRBD1. V shed 0 bases, J shed 1 base, and the junction held 12 bases outside the gene matches. Germline V gives CDR1 WSHSY, CDR2 SAAADI. CDR3 length: 20 amino acids. The CDR3 loop reads CASSESTLGQIFSGANVLTF. In DNA form, the CDR3 reads TGCGCCAGCAGTGAGTCGACTCTGGGACAGATCTTTTCTGGGGCCAACGTCCTGACTTTC.

The sample holds a few counts of this clone. V gene TRBV11-2 combines with J gene TRBJ2-2; 12 bases are shared with TRBD2. After removal of 4 bases from V and 5 bases from J, the junction contained 5 bases not matched to a gene. CDR1 and CDR2 (germline): SGHAT, FQNNGV. CDR3 length: 16 residues. CDR3 amino acids: CASSSGLAGRTGELFF. CDR3 DNA sequence: TGTGCCAGCAGCTCGGGACTAGCGGGTAGGACCGGGGAGCTGTTTTTT.

As for this clone: Other DNA variants within this sample encode the same CDR3. This rearrangement joins TRBV9 to TRBJ2-7; tentative D call: TRBD2 (6 bases). The CDR3 has 15 amino acids. The germline V gene encodes CDR1 SGDLS and CDR2 YYNGEE. V was pared by 0 bases and J by 3 bases, with 13 bases between. The CDR3 region has the DNA TGTGCCAGCAGCGTAGGTGGAGGGGCACTCTACGAGCAGTACTTC. The encoded protein is CASSVGGGALYEQYF.

This sequence joins TRBV29-1 and TRBJ2-7; 7 bases align to TRBD2. The trim removed 6 bases at V and 1 base at J, leaving 3 bases unmatched. The germline V gene encodes CDR1 SQVTM and CDR2 ANQGSEA. The CDR3 contains 12 residues. The CDR3 DNA sequence: TGCAGCGTCCGGGAGGCATCCTACGAGCAGTACTTC. Encoded protein: CSVREASYEQYF.

This clone was counted a single time. The CDR3 spells CASSYGGGGTDTQYF. CDR3 coding DNA: TGTGCCAGCAGTTACGGAGGGGGCGGCACAGATACGCAGTATTTT. V and J are TRBV6-5 and TRBJ2-3; perhaps TRBD1 as D (7 bases). Germline-derived CDR1 and CDR2 are MNHEY and SVGAGI. This CDR3 spans 15 amino acids. Trimming left V 2 bases short and J 1 base short, with 10 bases between.

CDR3 sequence (DNA): TGTGCCACCAGCAGAGATCTCTCACAGTTCTATGGCTACACCTTC. This codes for CATSRDLSQFYGYTF. This chain joins TRBV15 and TRBJ1-2, with no clear D. The CDR3 covers 15 residues. Germline values: CDR1 LNHNV, CDR2 YYDKDF (reference sequence). The V gene lost 0 bases and the J gene lost 4 bases, with 12 bases spanning the gap.

J is TRBJ2-4 and V is TRBV19; the D gene is possibly TRBD1 (6 bases). The CDR3 extends over 15 amino acids. V lost 3 bases and J 7 bases, leaving 16 bases between the germline ends. Germline V gene data show CDR1 as LNHDA and CDR2 as SQIVND (reference sequence). CDR3 in DNA: TGTGCCAGTAGTATTGGGGCAGGGGTCAAGAACATTCAGTACTTC. This gives the protein CASSIGAGVKNIQYF.

J is TRBJ2-7 and V is TRBV5-1, with D hard to call. The CDR3 totals 14 residues. V was trimmed by 0 bases and J by 2 bases, leaving 9 bases between them. Germline V gene sequence: CDR1 SGHRS, CDR2 YFSETQ. The chain's CDR3 is CASSLDGIPYEQYF. The CDR3 nucleotides read TGCGCCAGCAGCTTGGACGGCATTCCCTACGAGCAGTACTTC.